One sample yielded the 12 T cell receptor beta chains listed below, sequenced in a study of OX40 agonist ivuxolimab in advanced cancers. TCRdb's copy holds only in-frame clones and misses some; the assay was immunoSEQ multiplex PCR. The table includes under 75,000 clones, roughly nine tenths detected once. Specimen: CD4+ or CD8+ T cells sorted from blood, collected in a trial of the OX40 agonist ivuxolimab. The receptors derive from an adult with an advanced solid tumor such as melanoma, head and neck, liver or kidney cancer.

The CDR3 DNA sequence: TGTGCCAGCAGCCAAACCTGGGTGGATCCGGGATATAGCAATCAGCCCCAGCATTTT. It translates to CASSQTWVDPGYSNQPQHF. The chain carries TRBV5-5 and TRBJ1-5, with D hard to call. In germline, CDR1 is SGHKS, CDR2 YYEKEE (reference sequence). The length of the CDR3 is 19 residues. V lost 4 bases and J lost 0, with 23 bases in between.

This chain connects TRBV6-5 to TRBJ2-5; D is unresolved. The better agreement between TRBJ2-7 and the DNA end casts doubt on the J call. The CDR3 consists of 12 residues. Germline V CDR1 and CDR2: MNHEY, SVGAGI. The CDR3 DNA is TGTGCCAGCAACTCCTTCGGGCACGAGCAGTACTTC. This encodes CASNSFGHEQYF.

The V and J genes are TRBV5-6 and TRBJ2-7, with 9 nucleotides matching TRBD1. In germline, CDR1 is SGHDT, CDR2 YYEEEE. V trimming: 3 bases; J trimming: 3 bases; junction bases outside the gene matches: 4. The CDR3 has 14 amino acids. The CDR3: CASSWGTGFYEQYF. CDR3 coding DNA: TGTGCCAGCAGCTGGGGGACAGGGTTCTACGAGCAGTACTTC.

The chain links TRBV2 to TRBJ2-3; 12 bases fit TRBD2. Trimming removed 7 bases from V and 6 bases from J; junction bases left unmatched: 8. Germline V gene sequence: CDR1 SNHLY, CDR2 FYNNEI. The CDR3 runs to 15 residues. The CDR3 here is CASNILAGGLDTQYF. CDR3 sequence (DNA): TGTGCCAGCAACATCCTAGCGGGAGGGTTGGATACGCAGTATTTT.

V is TRBV6-6 and J is TRBJ2-2; D possibly uses TRBD1 or TRBD2 (5 bases each). In germline, CDR1 is MNHNY, CDR2 SVGAGI (reference sequence). The CDR3 runs 12 residues. The V end was cut by 6 bases, the J end by 5 bases, with 7 bases between. This CDR3 is CASSEGTGELFF. CDR3 nucleotide sequence: TGTGCCAGCAGCGAGGGGACCGGGGAGCTGTTTTTT.

This rearrangement joins TRBV15 to TRBJ2-7, with TRBD2 as a possible D gene (6 bases). Per germline, CDR1 LNHNV and CDR2 YYDKDF (reference sequence). V shed 2 bases and J shed 5 bases, with 10 bases lying between them. The CDR3 length is 13 residues. The CDR3 nucleotides read TGTGCCACCAGCAGACGGACGGGAGACGAGCAGTACTTC. Amino acids: CATSRRTGDEQYF.

The V gene is TRBV11-3, the J gene TRBJ2-1; TRBD2 matches 11 bases. The V and J ends lost 0 bases and 4 bases, in that order; junction bases with no gene match: 11. This CDR3 contains 19 residues. Germline CDR1 and CDR2: SGHNT and YENEEA. CDR3 sequence reads: CASSLDSGRADRWYNEQFF. The CDR3 region has the DNA TGTGCCAGCAGCTTAGATAGCGGGAGGGCCGATCGTTGGTACAATGAGCAGTTCTTC.

The chain links TRBV6-6 to TRBJ2-2, with D maybe TRBD2 (6 bases). CDR1 and CDR2 from the germline V gene are MNHNY and SVGAGI (reference sequence). V was trimmed by 1 base and J by 4 bases, leaving 7 bases between them. CDR3 size: 14 residues. CDR3 amino acids: CASSYLEGTGELFF. CDR3 in DNA: TGTGCCAGCAGTTACTTGGAGGGCACCGGGGAGCTGTTTTTT.

This sequence joins TRBV13 and TRBJ2-7; 8 nucleotides agree with TRBD1. This CDR3 has 14 residues. V was clipped by 0 bases and J by 5 bases; unmatched bases: 3. Looked up from germline, CDR1 is PRHDT and CDR2 is FYEKMQ (reference sequence). The CDR3 loop is CASSLGDRVHEQYF. The CDR3 DNA reads as TGTGCCAGCAGCTTAGGGGACAGGGTCCACGAGCAGTACTTC.

The V and J genes are TRBV28 and TRBJ2-7; a weak D match, TRBD1 (7 bases). Trimming cost V 3 bases and J 3 bases, with 9 bases left between them. Germline CDR1 is MDHEN and CDR2 is SYDVKM. The CDR3 is 13 residues long. The CDR3 sequence: CASSFRGDYEQYF. The CDR3 nucleotides read TGTGCCAGCAGTTTCAGGGGGGACTACGAGCAGTACTTC.

The chain employs TRBV4-3 and TRBJ2-7; TRBD2 agrees at 9 bases. V lost 1 base to trimming and J lost 7 bases; unmatched junction nucleotides: 8. Germline values: CDR1 LGHNA, CDR2 YSLEER. The CDR3 spans 15 residues. CDR3 sequence: CASSQVIAGEGEQYF. As DNA, the CDR3 is TGCGCCAGCAGCCAAGTCATAGCGGGAGAAGGGGAGCAGTACTTC.

The V call is TRBV4-1, the J call TRBJ2-1; no definite D call. The germline V gene has CDR1 MGHRA and CDR2 YSYEKL. The CDR3 is made up of 16 amino acids. V was cut by 0 bases and J by 6 bases, with 15 bases left in between. CDR3 residues: CASSQEGSNQINEQFF. The CDR3 bases are TGCGCCAGCAGCCAAGAAGGATCTAACCAGATCAATGAGCAGTTCTTC.